The clone carrying this T cell receptor (beta chain) was detected only a few times. No antigen is known for it. Germline values: CDR1 SGHRS, CDR2 YFSETQ. CDR3 length: 14 residues. Deletions cut 2 bases from V and 4 bases from J, with 12 bases between. This record comes from a study of cytomegalovirus exposure and HLA in healthy donors. Primers: 60 Vbeta forward and 13 Jbeta reverse. Here immunoSEQ multiplex PCR was the method, and the copy in TCRdb shows in-frame clones only, minus some. The table shows more than 80,000 clones, with around 76% occurring only once. Broader study findings: Rarity marked most TCR sequences, yet some public TCRs occurred in many donors. Most TCR beta V segments were productive about 90% or about 30% of the time in an earlier analysis.

The receptor comes from a man between 18 and 35 years old in good health and CMV-seropositive. This rearrangement joins TRBV5-1 to TRBJ1-1; a weak D match, TRBD1 (6 bases). Sequencing was done on a sample of PBMCs. As DNA, the CDR3 is TGCGCCAGCAGCTTAGGACAGTCGTCCACTGAAGCTTTCTTT. It translates to CASSLGQSSTEAFF.